This T cell receptor beta chain emerged from a study of cytomegalovirus exposure and HLA in healthy donors. Primers: 60 Vbeta forward and 13 Jbeta reverse. Repertoires were generated with immunoSEQ multiplex PCR, while TCRdb's copy carries only in-frame clones and drops some. Of over 120,000 clones listed, roughly 70% are singletons. V dropped 6 bases and J dropped 4; count of bases not matched to a gene: 6. Germline-derived CDR1 and CDR2 are MDHEN and SYDVKM. The CDR3 runs 15 residues. The sample taken for sequencing was PBMCs. The chain carries TRBV28 and TRBJ2-1, with 10 bases fitting TRBD2. The source of this sequence is a woman aged 55-69 years in good health and CMV-seropositive. The CDR3 DNA reads as TGTGCCAGCAGCGAATCTAGCGGGAGATACAATGAGCAGTTCTTC. This encodes CASSESSGRYNEQFF.